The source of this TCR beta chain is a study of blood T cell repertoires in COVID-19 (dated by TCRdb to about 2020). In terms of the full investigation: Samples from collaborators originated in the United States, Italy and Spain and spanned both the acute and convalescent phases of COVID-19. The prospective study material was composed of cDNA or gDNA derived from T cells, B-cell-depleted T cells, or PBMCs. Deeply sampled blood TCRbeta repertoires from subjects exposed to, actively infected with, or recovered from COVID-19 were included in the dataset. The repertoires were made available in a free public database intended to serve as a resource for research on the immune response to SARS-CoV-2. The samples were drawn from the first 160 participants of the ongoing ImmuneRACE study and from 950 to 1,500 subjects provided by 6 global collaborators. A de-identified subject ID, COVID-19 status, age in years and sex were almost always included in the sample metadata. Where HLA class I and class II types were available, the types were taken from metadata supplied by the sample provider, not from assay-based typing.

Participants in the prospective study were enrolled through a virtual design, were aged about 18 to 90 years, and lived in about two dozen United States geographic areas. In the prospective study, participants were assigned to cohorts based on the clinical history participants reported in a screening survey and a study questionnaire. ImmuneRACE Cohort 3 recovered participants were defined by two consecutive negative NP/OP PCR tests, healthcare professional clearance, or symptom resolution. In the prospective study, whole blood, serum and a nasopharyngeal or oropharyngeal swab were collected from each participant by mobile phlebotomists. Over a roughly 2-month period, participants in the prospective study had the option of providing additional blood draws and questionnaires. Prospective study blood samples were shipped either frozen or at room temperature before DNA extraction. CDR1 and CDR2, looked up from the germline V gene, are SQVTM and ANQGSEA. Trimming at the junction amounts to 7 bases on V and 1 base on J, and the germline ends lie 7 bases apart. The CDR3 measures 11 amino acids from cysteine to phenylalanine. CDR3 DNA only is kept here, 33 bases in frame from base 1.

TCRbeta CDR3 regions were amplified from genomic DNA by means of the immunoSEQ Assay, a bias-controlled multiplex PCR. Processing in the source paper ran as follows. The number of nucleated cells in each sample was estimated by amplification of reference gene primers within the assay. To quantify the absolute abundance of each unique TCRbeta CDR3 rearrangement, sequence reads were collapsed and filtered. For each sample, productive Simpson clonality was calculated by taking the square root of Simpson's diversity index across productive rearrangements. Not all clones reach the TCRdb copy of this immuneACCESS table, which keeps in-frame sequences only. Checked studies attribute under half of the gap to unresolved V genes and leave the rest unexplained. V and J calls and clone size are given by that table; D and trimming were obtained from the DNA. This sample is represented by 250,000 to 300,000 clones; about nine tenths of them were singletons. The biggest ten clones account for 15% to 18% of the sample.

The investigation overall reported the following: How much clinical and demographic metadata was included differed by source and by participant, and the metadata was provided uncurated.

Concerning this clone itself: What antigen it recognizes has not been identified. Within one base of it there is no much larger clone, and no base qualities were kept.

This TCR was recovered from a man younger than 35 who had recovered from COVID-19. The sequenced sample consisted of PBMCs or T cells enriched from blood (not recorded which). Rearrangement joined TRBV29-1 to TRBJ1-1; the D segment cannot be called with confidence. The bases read TGCAGCGGGCTAGGGAACACTGAAGCTTTCTTT. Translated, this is CSGLGNTEAFF.